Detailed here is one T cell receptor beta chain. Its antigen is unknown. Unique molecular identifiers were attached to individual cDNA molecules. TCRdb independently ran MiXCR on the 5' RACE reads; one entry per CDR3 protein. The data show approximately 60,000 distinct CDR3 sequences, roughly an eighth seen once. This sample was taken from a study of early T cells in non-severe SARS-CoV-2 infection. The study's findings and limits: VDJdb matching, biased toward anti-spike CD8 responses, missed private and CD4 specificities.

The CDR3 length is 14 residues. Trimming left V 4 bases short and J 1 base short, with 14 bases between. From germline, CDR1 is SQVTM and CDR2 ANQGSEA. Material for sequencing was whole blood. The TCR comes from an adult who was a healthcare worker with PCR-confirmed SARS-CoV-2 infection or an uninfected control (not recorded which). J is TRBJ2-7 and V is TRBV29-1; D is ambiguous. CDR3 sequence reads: CSVGPRRGSYEQYF. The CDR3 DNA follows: TGCAGCGTTGGGCCGAGGCGTGGGTCCTACGAGCAGTACTTC.